These 19 T cell receptor beta chains were all obtained from the same sample, sequenced in a study of CD8 T cells in Susac syndrome. Reverse transcription of roughly 0.45 to 1 ug RNA used random hexamers. MiXCR, run by TCRdb on the immunoSEQ multiplex PCR reads, gives a single entry per CDR3 protein. The top ten hold roughly 0.13% of the sample, which has roughly 130,000 distinct CDR3 sequences, around 94% seen once. The sample taken for sequencing was CD4+ T cells from PBMCs. These receptors all stem from a human donor with multiple sclerosis.

The V gene is TRBV7-2, the J gene TRBJ1-5; maybe TRBD1 (6 bases). Between the trimmed V and J ends, which lost 5 bases and 9 bases, there was a span of 17 bases. Germline loops: CDR1 SGHTA, CDR2 FQGNSA. The CDR3 spans 14 residues. Here the CDR3 DNA reads TGTGCCAGCAGCAACCCGCCGGGGGGCTGGCCCCAGCATTTT. Its protein is CASSNPPGGWPQHF.

This rearrangement joins TRBV12-3 or TRBV12-4 to TRBJ2-7; 10 bases fit TRBD2. This CDR3 comprises 14 residues. The ends lost 7 bases at V and 3 bases at J; junction bases unmatched: 6. CDR3 in amino acids: CASTPGLAIYEQYF. CDR3 sequence (DNA): TGTGCCAGCACTCCGGGACTAGCGATCTACGAGCAGTACTTC.

The chain employs TRBV5-1 and TRBJ2-3; D is undetermined. This CDR3 region has 15 residues. The V end lost 2 bases, the J end lost 4 bases, and 14 bases lay between the germline ends. The germline gives CDR1 SGHRS, CDR2 YFSETQ. CDR3 protein: CASSFNLDGADTQYF. As DNA, the CDR3 is TGCGCCAGCAGCTTCAACTTGGATGGGGCAGATACGCAGTATTTT.

This clonotype appeared a single time. The chain employs TRBV19 and TRBJ2-2, with D hard to call. This CDR3 region has 14 residues. Germline CDR1 is LNHDA and CDR2 is SQIVND (reference sequence). Trimming stripped 5 bases from V and 5 bases from J, with 12 bases between. Here the CDR3 reads CASSLTDRTGELFF. CDR3 coding DNA: TGTGCCAGTAGTTTAACAGATCGAACCGGGGAGCTGTTTTTT. Full variable domain (missing parts from reference TRBV19 and TRBJ2-2): DGGITQSPKYLFRKEGQNVTLSCEQNLNHDAMYWYRQDPGQGLRLIYYSQIVNDFQKGDIAEGYSVSREKKESFPLTVTSAQKNPTAFYLCASSLTDRTGELFFGEGSRLTVL.

V gene TRBV20-1 combines with J gene TRBJ2-2; possible D gene TRBD1, 6 bases. Germline V gene lookup returns CDR1 DFQATT and CDR2 SNEGSKA (reference sequence). Trimming removed 0 bases at V and 1 base at J, with 15 bases between. The CDR3 contains 17 residues. In DNA form, the CDR3 reads TGCAGTGCTAGAGAGATTACAGGGTGGGAGAACACCGGGGAGCTGTTTTTT. This gives the protein CSAREITGWENTGELFF.

The V gene is TRBV20-1, the J gene TRBJ1-2; D unclear. There are 14 residues in the CDR3. The V gene lost 1 base and the J gene lost 3 bases, with 12 bases spanning the gap. Germline V lookup: CDR1 DFQATT, CDR2 SNEGSKA (reference sequence). The CDR3: CSARGRQAYYGYTF. CDR3 bases: TGCAGTGCTAGAGGGAGGCAGGCCTACTATGGCTACACCTTC.

This chain uses TRBV7-3 with TRBJ2-1; D unclear. Trimming shortened V by 5 bases and J by 4 bases, and 15 bases separated the two germline ends. There are 15 residues in the CDR3. Germline V CDR1 and CDR2: SGHTA, FQGTGA. CDR3 sequence (DNA): TGTGCCAGCAGCACCGGAGTGGCCCCGTACAATGAGCAGTTCTTC. It specifies CASSTGVAPYNEQFF.

V and J are TRBV18 and TRBJ2-5; D remains ambiguous. Germline-derived CDR1 and CDR2 are KGHSH and LQKENI. This CDR3 is 14 amino acids long. Deletions cut 0 bases from V and 2 bases from J, with 7 bases between. The CDR3 region is CASSPPSKQETQYF. The CDR3, as DNA: TGTGCCAGCTCACCACCGAGCAAACAAGAGACCCAGTACTTC.

The chain combines TRBV28 with TRBJ2-7; TRBD1 agrees at 7 bases. Germline V gene data show CDR1 as MDHEN and CDR2 as SYDVKM. V dropped 11 bases and J dropped 4; count of bases not matched to a gene: 8. This CDR3 is built from 12 residues. CDR3 in DNA: TGTGCCGCAAGGGGACAGAAGTACGAGCAGTACTTC. It yields the protein CAARGQKYEQYF.

The gene calls are TRBV4-3 and TRBJ2-2, with 10 bases identical to TRBD2. With V trimmed by 0 bases and J by 2 bases, 6 bases remained unmatched. CDR1 LGHNA and CDR2 YSLEER come from the germline V gene. The CDR3 loop spans 18 amino acids. CDR3 residues: CASSQELAGGLNTGELFF. Written as DNA, the CDR3 is TGCGCCAGCAGCCAAGAGTTAGCGGGGGGACTAAACACCGGGGAGCTGTTTTTT.

This clonotype was observed a single time. The chain employs TRBV5-8 and TRBJ2-6, with D hard to call. V was pared by 0 bases and J by 0 bases, with 10 bases between. This CDR3 has 17 amino acids. Germline CDR1 and CDR2: SGHTS and YDEGEE. The CDR3 loop is CASSLETASSGANVLTF. Here the CDR3 DNA reads TGTGCCAGCAGCTTGGAGACGGCCTCCTCTGGGGCCAACGTCCTGACTTTC.

The chain has TRBV5-1 and TRBJ1-2; tentatively, D is TRBD1 (5 bases). Germline V gene sequence: CDR1 SGHRS, CDR2 YFSETQ. The germline V and J ends were trimmed by 0 bases and 8 bases, with 14 bases remaining between them. The CDR3 covers 14 residues. CDR3 amino acids: CASSLALQDGGYTF. The DNA for the CDR3 is TGCGCCAGCAGCTTGGCCCTACAGGACGGGGGCTACACCTTC.

V is TRBV6-5 and J is TRBJ1-1, with 7 bases identical to TRBD1. This CDR3 is 16 amino acids long. The V gene's germline CDR1 is MNHEY and CDR2 SVGAGI. V lost 2 bases to trimming and J lost 0 bases; unmatched junction nucleotides: 6. This chain's CDR3 is CASSYPPDRMNTEAFF. The CDR3 DNA follows: TGTGCCAGCAGTTACCCCCCGGACAGGATGAACACTGAAGCTTTCTTT.

The J gene is TRBJ2-4, the V gene TRBV11-2, with TRBD1 as a possible D gene (5 bases). Germline lookup yields CDR1 SGHAT and CDR2 FQNNGV. The CDR3 totals 14 residues. Trimming took off 7 bases at V and 7 bases at J, with 17 bases between the two ends. Written as DNA, the CDR3 is TGTGCCAGCACCCGCTCGTTAGGGGCGAACATTCAGTACTTC. Its translation: CASTRSLGANIQYF.

V gene TRBV5-1 combines with J gene TRBJ1-1, with D uncertain. CDR1 is SGHRS and CDR2 is YFSETQ in the germline V gene. Between the trimmed V and J ends, which lost 7 bases and 0 bases, there was a span of 13 bases. This CDR3 has 14 residues. In DNA form, the CDR3 reads TGCGCCAGCCGAACCGGGTTTATGAACACTGAAGCTTTCTTT. It specifies CASRTGFMNTEAFF.

The chain links TRBV9 to TRBJ1-4, with D tentatively TRBD1 (5 bases). The CDR3 has 13 amino acids. V lost 3 bases and J lost 8, with 11 bases in between. CDR1 is SGDLS, CDR2 YYNGEE, per germline. For the CDR3, the DNA is TGTGCCAGCAGCGATGGGGGGATGGAAAAACTGTTTTTT. It encodes CASSDGGMEKLFF. The full variable domain, its missing parts supplied by reference TRBV9 and TRBJ1-4, is DSGVTQTPKHLITATGQRVTLRCSPRSGDLSVYWYQQSLDQGLQFLIQYYNGEERAKGNILERFSAQQFPDLHSELNLSSLELGDSALYFCASSDGGMEKLFFGSGTQLSVL.

V and J are TRBV7-3 and TRBJ2-7; possible D gene TRBD1, 5 bases. The CDR3 is 14 amino acids. Germline CDR1 is SGHTA and CDR2 is FQGTGA. Deletions cut 5 bases from V and 2 bases from J, with 13 bases between. The CDR3: CASSPLDKPYEQYF. Written as DNA, the CDR3 is TGTGCCAGCAGCCCATTGGACAAACCCTACGAGCAGTACTTC.

This clonotype occurred once. CDR3 amino acids: CASSAQGLGTEAFF. The CDR3 bases are TGTGCCAGCAGCGCCCAGGGACTTGGCACTGAAGCTTTCTTT. The chain links TRBV5-6 to TRBJ1-1, with TRBD1 as a possible D gene (5 bases). The CDR3 is made up of 14 amino acids. V shed 4 bases and J shed 4 bases, with 14 bases lying between them. Germline values: CDR1 SGHDT, CDR2 YYEEEE.

On this clonotype itself: Germline and junction disagree at one end, which may indicate a read error. This chain uses TRBV5-1 with TRBJ1-5; a possible D gene is TRBD1 (5 bases). CDR3 length: 15 residues. Germline V gene sequence: CDR1 SGHRS, CDR2 YFSETQ. CDR3 sequence (DNA): TGCACCAGCAGCTTGGATCCAGGGCGCAATCAGCCCCAGCATTTT. Protein: CTSSLDPGRNQPQHF.